Presented here are 26 T cell receptor beta chains from one specimen sequenced in a study of CD8 T cells in Susac syndrome. Reverse transcription of roughly 0.45 to 1 ug RNA was performed with random hexamers. TCRdb reprocessed the immunoSEQ multiplex PCR reads with MiXCR, giving one entry per CDR3 protein. The sample lists 90,000 to 150,000 distinct CDR3 sequences, 80% to 95% occurring once. The source material was CD8+ T cells from PBMCs. Receptor source: a human donor in good health.

The chain has TRBV6-1 and TRBJ2-7; D might be TRBD1 (5 bases). Germline lookup yields CDR1 MNHNS and CDR2 SASEGT. The ends were cut back, 8 bases at V and 3 bases at J, with 11 bases in the middle. This CDR3 has 12 amino acids. The CDR3 DNA reads as TGTGCCAGCGTCACCGACAGCTACGAGCAGTACTTC. Protein product: CASVTDSYEQYF.

The chain couples TRBV29-1 to TRBJ2-1; the D gene is possibly TRBD2 (5 bases). This CDR3 spans 12 amino acids. V was trimmed by 7 bases and J by 3 bases, leaving 10 bases between them. The V gene's germline CDR1 is SQVTM and CDR2 ANQGSEA. CDR3 nucleotides: TGCAGCGGGGGAGATAACTACAATGAGCAGTTCTTC. Residues: CSGGDNYNEQFF.

The rearrangement uses TRBV28 and TRBJ2-5; D is undetermined. The J call may be wrong; the DNA end is better matched by TRBJ2-7. The CDR3 has 12 residues. The germline V gene encodes CDR1 MDHEN and CDR2 SYDVKM. In DNA form, the CDR3 reads TGTGCCAGCAGTTTAGGGGTTCCCGAGCAGTACTTC. Translating gives CASSLGVPEQYF.

V usage is TRBV24-1 and J usage is TRBJ2-3, with D hard to call. The V end lost 7 bases, the J end lost 3 bases, and 10 bases lay between the germline ends. Per the germline V gene, CDR1 is KGHDR and CDR2 is SFDVKD. There are 13 residues in the CDR3. The CDR3 DNA reads TGTGCCACCAGCCGAAAAGGTACAGATACGCAGTATTTT. It yields the protein CATSRKGTDTQYF.

This clonotype was observed a single time. This rearrangement joins TRBV20-1 to TRBJ2-5; the D gene could be TRBD1 or TRBD2 (5 bases each). The CDR3 is made up of 15 amino acids. Germline V lookup: CDR1 DFQATT, CDR2 SNEGSKA (reference sequence). The germline V and J ends were trimmed by 3 bases and 1 base, with 15 bases remaining between them. This CDR3 is CSASGDLRAQETQYF. Written as DNA, the CDR3 is TGCAGTGCTAGTGGGGACCTCCGCGCCCAAGAGACCCAGTACTTC.

The chain couples TRBV28 to TRBJ1-1, with a weak D call TRBD1 (5 bases). The CDR3 runs 11 residues. Germline-derived CDR1 and CDR2 are MDHEN and SYDVKM. Trimming stripped 7 bases from V and 5 bases from J, with 8 bases between. The CDR3: CASNSGTEAFF. In DNA form, the CDR3 reads TGTGCCAGCAATTCAGGGACTGAAGCTTTCTTT.

The chain carries TRBV29-1 and TRBJ2-1, with 8 bases aligning to TRBD2. Germline lookup yields CDR1 SQVTM and CDR2 ANQGSEA. The CDR3 runs 13 residues. The junction had 9 bases not matched to a gene; V was cut back by 7 bases and J by 7 bases. The CDR3 sequence: CSADAGGGNEQFF. The CDR3 DNA is TGCAGCGCCGACGCGGGGGGAGGGAATGAGCAGTTCTTC.

This clonotype was seen only once. V is TRBV3-1 and J is TRBJ2-2, with D possibly matching TRBD1 (5 bases). The CDR3 sequence is 14 residues long. The germline V gene encodes CDR1 LGHDT and CDR2 YNNKEL (reference sequence). With 6 bases removed from V and 5 bases from J, the gap between germline ends came to 13 bases. CDR3 region: CASRQAGQTGELFF. The CDR3, as DNA: TGTGCCAGCAGACAGGCAGGGCAAACCGGGGAGCTGTTTTTT.

The chain couples TRBV7-9 to TRBJ2-7; D not certain. The CDR3 has 12 residues. Germline loops: CDR1 SEHNR, CDR2 FQNEAQ (reference sequence). Trimming removed 2 bases at V and 2 bases at J, with 4 bases between. For the CDR3, the DNA is TGTGCCAGCAGCTTATCGACCTACGAGCAGTACTTC. This sequence encodes CASSLSTYEQYF.

The chain joins TRBV7-2 to TRBJ1-1; no reliable D call. Deletions cut 1 base from V and 7 bases from J, with 13 bases between. Germline CDR1 SGHTA, CDR2 FQGNSA. There are 14 residues in the CDR3. CDR3 in amino acids: CASSLDAGRIEAFF. The CDR3 region has the DNA TGTGCCAGCAGCTTAGACGCCGGGCGTATTGAAGCTTTCTTT.

This clonotype was seen once. The V call is TRBV7-8, the J call TRBJ1-1; D is uncertain. The V and J ends lost 2 bases and 3 bases respectively, with 7 bases between them. Germline values: CDR1 SGHVS, CDR2 FQNEAQ. CDR3 length: 13 residues. DNA for the CDR3: TGTGCCAGCAGCTTACTGGATTACACTGAAGCTTTCTTT. As protein: CASSLLDYTEAFF.

The V gene is TRBV29-1, the J gene TRBJ1-1, with 8 bases fitting TRBD1. Losses at the gene ends were 5 bases for V and 11 bases for J; bases not matched to a gene: 16. CDR3 size: 14 residues. Germline assignment: CDR1 SQVTM and CDR2 ANQGSEA. The CDR3 DNA sequence: TGCAGCGTTCTGGAAAGGACAGGGCGCTCTACTGCTTTCTTT. Its protein product is CSVLERTGRSTAFF.

V gene TRBV7-9 combines with J gene TRBJ2-7; D unresolved. CDR1 and CDR2 from the germline V gene are SEHNR and FQNEAQ (reference sequence). V lost 4 bases to trimming and J lost 1 base, with 5 bases between them. The CDR3 loop spans 12 amino acids. CDR3 coding DNA: TGTGCCAGCAGCTATCGATCCTACGAGCAGTACTTC. Translation gives CASSYRSYEQYF.

CDR3 residues: CASSQGISNQPQHF. CDR3 in DNA: TGTGCCAGCAGCCAAGGTATTAGCAATCAGCCCCAGCATTTT. This chain connects TRBV7-2 to TRBJ1-5; D remains ambiguous. Germline CDR1 and CDR2: SGHTA and FQGNSA. Trimming pared 5 bases from V and 0 bases from J, leaving 8 bases between. The CDR3 length is 14 residues.

V and J are TRBV13 and TRBJ1-4; D unclear. CDR3 length: 12 amino acids. V gave up 2 bases and J gave up 7 bases, with 5 bases separating them. Germline-derived CDR1 and CDR2 are PRHDT and FYEKMQ (reference sequence). The CDR3 DNA reads as TGTGCCAGCAGCTTACTCACTGAAAAACTGTTTTTT. Protein sequence: CASSLLTEKLFF. Using reference TRBV13 and TRBJ1-4 for the parts outside the CDR3, the full variable domain is AAGVIQSPRHLIKEKRETATLKCYPIPRHDTVYWYQQGPGQDPQFLISFYEKMQSDKGSIPDRFSAQQFSDYHSELNMSSLELGDSALYFCASSLLTEKLFFGSGTQLSVL.

This clonotype is a singleton in its sample. The chain has TRBV7-9 and TRBJ1-1, with D unclear. The CDR3 length is 11 residues. V lost 9 bases and J lost 0, with 5 bases in between. Germline CDR1 and CDR2: SEHNR and FQNEAQ (reference sequence). The CDR3 DNA is TGTGCCAGTCAGCTGAACACTGAAGCTTTCTTT. Protein sequence: CASQLNTEAFF. Complete variable domain (other parts from reference TRBV7-9 and TRBJ1-1): DTGVSQNPRHKITKRGQNVTFRCDPISEHNRLYWYRQTLGQGPEFLTYFQNEAQLEKSRLLSDRFSAERPKGSFSTLEIQRTEQGDSAMYLCASQLNTEAFFGQGTRLTVV.

The chain combines TRBV20-1 with TRBJ2-1; 7 bases align to TRBD2. The CDR3 sequence is 13 residues long. The germline CDR1 and CDR2 sequences are DFQATT and SNEGSKA (reference sequence). CDR3: CSPLANSYNEQFF. CDR3 in DNA: TGCAGCCCACTAGCGAACTCCTACAATGAGCAGTTCTTC.

The gene calls are TRBV5-1 and TRBJ1-1; unclear D gene. Between the trimmed V and J ends, which lost 5 bases and 4 bases, there was a span of 15 bases. This CDR3 has 14 amino acids. Germline CDR1 and CDR2: SGHRS and YFSETQ. Here the CDR3 DNA reads TGCGCCAGCAGTACAACGGGCATGTCCACTGAAGCTTTCTTT. It is translated as CASSTTGMSTEAFF.

The gene calls are TRBV9 and TRBJ1-5; no clear D gene. Germline values: CDR1 SGDLS, CDR2 YYNGEE. Between the trimmed V and J ends, which lost 0 bases and 5 bases, there was a span of 12 bases. The CDR3 consists of 15 residues. CDR3 loop: CASSVAPGWDQPQHF. The CDR3 DNA sequence: TGTGCCAGCAGCGTAGCCCCAGGATGGGATCAGCCCCAGCATTTT.

The CDR3 DNA reads TGCGCCAGCAGCGAAAGGACTAGCGGGGGCTACAATGAGCAGTTCTTC. This sequence encodes CASSERTSGGYNEQFF. This chain connects TRBV4-3 to TRBJ2-1, with 13 bases identical to TRBD2. V shed 5 bases and J 3 bases; nucleotides not matched to a gene: 4. Germline V gene data show CDR1 as LGHNA and CDR2 as YSLEER. The CDR3 consists of 16 residues.

This chain joins TRBV4-3 and TRBJ1-5, with a weak D call TRBD1 (6 bases). In germline, CDR1 is LGHNA, CDR2 YSLEER. CDR3 length equals 14 residues. Trimming took 4 bases from V and 9 from J, leaving 16 bases between them. CDR3 protein: CASSPGALTLPQHF. The CDR3 bases are TGCGCCAGCAGCCCAGGGGCCCTCACCCTGCCCCAGCATTTT.

The rearrangement uses TRBV3-1 and TRBJ2-7; 10 nucleotides align to TRBD2. The germline gives CDR1 LGHDT, CDR2 YNNKEL (reference sequence). Trimming removed 2 bases from V and 6 bases from J; junction bases left unmatched: 16. The CDR3 extends over 18 amino acids. The CDR3 coding sequence is TGTGCCAGCAGCCAATCTAGCGGGAGAGCCCTGGCTAGGGGCGAGCAGTACTTC. This codes for CASSQSSGRALARGEQYF.

V gene TRBV4-3 combines with J gene TRBJ1-5; 8 bases map to TRBD1. Germline CDR1 LGHNA, CDR2 YSLEER. J lost 2 bases, V lost 0 bases, and 6 bases had no gene match. The CDR3 covers 17 residues. CDR3 region: CASSQETGGFGNQPQHF. CDR3 nucleotide sequence: TGCGCCAGCAGCCAAGAAACAGGGGGGTTTGGCAATCAGCCCCAGCATTTT.

The genes are TRBV20-1 and TRBJ2-7; maybe TRBD1 (6 bases). Germline V gene data show CDR1 as DFQATT and CDR2 as SNEGSKA (reference sequence). The CDR3 runs to 13 residues. V lost 6 bases to trimming and J lost 6 bases, with 18 bases between them. The CDR3 region is CSARDTGSSEQYF. The CDR3 DNA is TGCAGTGCCCGGGACACCGGATCGTCCGAGCAGTACTTC.

This clonotype appeared a few times. This chain links TRBV7-9 with TRBJ1-2, with D hard to call. The germline gives CDR1 SEHNR, CDR2 FQNEAQ (reference sequence). With 2 bases removed from V and 3 bases from J, the gap between germline ends came to 16 bases. CDR3 size: 16 residues. CDR3 region: CASSLSESPEYYGYTF. The CDR3, as DNA: TGTGCCAGCAGCTTATCCGAGTCCCCAGAATACTATGGCTACACCTTC.

This chain uses TRBV6-1 with TRBJ2-2, with a weak D call TRBD1 (6 bases). CDR3 size: 14 residues. Per germline, CDR1 MNHNS and CDR2 SASEGT. V lost 10 bases to trimming and J lost 6 bases, with 18 bases between them. This CDR3 reads CANGGQRGPGELFF. The CDR3 DNA sequence: TGTGCCAACGGAGGACAGAGGGGCCCCGGGGAGCTGTTTTTT.